This entry describes one TCR beta chain. Its antigen remains unknown. The sample originates from a study of circulating CD8 cells and anti-PD-1 response in melanoma. Study summary: Patients received intravenous nivolumab, 3 mg/kg, every 2 weeks. Whole-study findings and limits: Most experiments lacked replicates.

TCR libraries were prepared from approximately 15 ng of total RNA with the QIAseq Immune Repertoire TCR panel. TCRdb re-analysed the reads in MiXCR, keeping a single row per CDR3 protein. The table has roughly 460 distinct CDR3 sequences, around 16% seen once. Four subsets defined by PD-1 and/or TIGIT were sorted from live CD3+CD8+TCRalphabeta+ cells. V was trimmed by 5 bases and J by 4 bases, leaving 12 bases between them. Germline V gene data show CDR1 as SGHAT and CDR2 as FQNNGV. The CDR3 totals 14 residues. The gene calls are TRBV11-2 and TRBJ2-1; D perhaps matches TRBD1 (5 bases). The material sequenced was CD8+ T cells from PBMCs, taken at baseline or after one month of anti-PD-1 therapy (not recorded which). This sequence was found in a human donor with melanoma. The donor label of this sample is uncertain. Some clones in this sample may be carry-over from other donors' samples. Here the CDR3 reads CASSQTESYNEQFF. CDR3 nucleotides: TGTGCCAGCAGCCAGACAGAGTCTTACAATGAGCAGTTCTTC.